A selection of T cell receptor beta chains follows, all from one sample in a study of T cell repertoires in cytomegalovirus infection. For these receptors, no antigen is known. TCRdb re-derived calls from the reads in MiXCR, one entry per CDR3 protein. In the table there are around 230,000 distinct CDR3 sequences, approximately 38% of which are singletons. The sample consisted of CD8+ T cells from cultured PBMCs, taken from culture after CMV antigen stimulation. The receptors were sampled from a human donor in good health (CMV status not recorded). Some clones in this sample may be carry-over from other donors' samples. CDR3s include the opening cysteine and the closing phenylalanine or tryptophan. The D gene is left open where the match is weak. The size entry is marked missing in some rows and otherwise reads once, few, many or a size class.

cdr3_length clone_size j_call d_call v_call cdr3_aa cdr3_nt
15 . TRBJ2-1 TRBD2 TRBV6-5 CASSPGTSGKNEQFF TGTGCCAGCAGCCCCGGGACTAGCGGGAAAAATGAGCAGTTCTTC
14 . TRBJ2-2 . TRBV4-1 CASSHLGGTGELFF TGCGCCAGCAGCCACCTAGGGGGAACCGGGGAGCTGTTTTTT
14 . TRBJ2-3 . TRBV9 CASSVIPDTDTQYF TGTGCCAGCAGCGTAATTCCAGACACAGATACGCAGTATTTT
13 . TRBJ2-3 . TRBV15 CATSREGTDTQYF TGTGCCACCAGCAGAGAGGGAACAGATACGCAGTATTTT
14 . TRBJ2-6 . TRBV20-1 CSAPGLSGANVLTF TGCAGTGCTCCCGGGTTATCTGGGGCCAACGTCCTGACTTTC
20 few TRBJ2-1 TRBD2 TRBV7-6 CASSLALQGLAGGQGDEQFF TGTGCCAGCAGCTTAGCGTTGCAGGGACTAGCGGGAGGCCAGGGGGATGAGCAGTTCTTC
11 few TRBJ2-7 TRBD1 TRBV2 CARLQGYEQYF TGTGCCAGACTACAGGGGTACGAGCAGTACTTC
15 . TRBJ2-3 TRBD2 TRBV5-1 CATRTGLAGTDTQYF TGCGCTACTCGTACGGGACTAGCGGGCACAGATACGCAGTATTTT
13 . TRBJ1-2 . TRBV7-6 CASSPPTDYGYTF TGTGCCAGCAGCCCCCCCACGGACTATGGCTACACCTTC
16 . TRBJ1-3 . TRBV14 CASSHDRQASGNTIYF TGTGCCAGCAGCCATGACAGACAAGCCTCTGGAAACACCATATATTTT
16 . TRBJ2-7 . TRBV6-5 CASSYSGTPLVYEQYF TGTGCCAGCAGTTACTCCGGGACCCCGCTCGTCTACGAGCAGTACTTC
14 . TRBJ1-5 . TRBV2 CATTIGDGNQPQHF TGTGCCACCACAATTGGGGACGGGAATCAGCCCCAGCATTTT
18 few TRBJ2-7 TRBD2 TRBV7-2 CASSFSGGTRGVPYEQYF TGTGCCAGCAGCTTTAGCGGGGGGACACGAGGGGTCCCCTACGAGCAGTACTTC
15 . TRBJ1-4 . TRBV27 CASRPQGYGREKLFF TGTGCCAGCAGACCTCAGGGGTACGGGCGGGAAAAACTGTTTTTT
17 . TRBJ2-5 . TRBV7-2 CASSLAHLLAPKETQYF TGTGCCAGCAGCTTAGCCCATCTGCTAGCTCCAAAAGAGACCCAGTACTTC
14 . TRBJ1-2 . TRBV29-1 CSVEARDLERGYTF TGCAGCGTTGAAGCCCGGGACCTTGAGAGGGGCTACACCTTC
16 . TRBJ1-4 . TRBV7-6 CASSVGVGGANEKLFF TGTGCCAGCAGCGTGGGTGTGGGCGGCGCTAATGAAAAACTGTTTTTT
17 . TRBJ2-1 . TRBV5-1 CASSPTLEEAPYNEQFF TGCGCCAGCAGCCCTACTCTCGAGGAGGCCCCCTACAATGAGCAGTTCTTC
15 few TRBJ2-7 TRBD2 TRBV5-1 CASSLTSGSSYEQYF TGCGCCAGCAGCTTGACCAGCGGGAGCTCCTACGAGCAGTACTTC
17 . TRBJ2-1 TRBD1 TRBV12-3/TRBV12-4 CASKGGAGTGISIEQFF TGTGCCAGCAAGGGCGGGGCGGGGACAGGGATTTCCATTGAGCAGTTCTTC
15 many TRBJ2-5 TRBD2 TRBV7-8 CASSYPREGGETQYF TGTGCCAGCAGCTATCCTCGGGAGGGTGGAGAGACCCAGTACTTC
16 few TRBJ2-1 . TRBV27 CASSLSSGALHNEQFF TGTGCCAGCAGTTTATCATCAGGGGCGCTCCACAATGAGCAGTTCTTC
14 . TRBJ2-7 . TRBV7-3 CASSLTGAVDEQYF TGTGCCAGCAGCTTAACAGGGGCTGTAGACGAGCAGTACTTC
15 . TRBJ2-7 TRBD1 TRBV7-9 CASSPGTGDLYEQYF TGTGCCAGCAGCCCTGGGACAGGGGACTTATACGAGCAGTACTTC
12 . TRBJ1-1 . TRBV10-2 CASMGRGTEAFF TGCGCCAGCATGGGGAGGGGCACTGAAGCTTTCTTT
16 few TRBJ2-7 . TRBV7-9 CASSLDSGDFAYEQYF TGTGCCAGCAGCTTGGACAGCGGAGATTTCGCCTACGAGCAGTACTTC
15 . TRBJ2-7 . TRBV11-1 CASAVFGQSWDEQYF TGTGCCAGCGCAGTTTTCGGACAGTCCTGGGACGAGCAGTACTTC
14 few TRBJ2-1 TRBD2 TRBV7-3 CASSLGGRANEQFF TGTGCCAGCAGCTTAGGTGGGAGGGCCAATGAGCAGTTCTTC
15 . TRBJ1-1 . TRBV7-2 CASSPLNIGAVEPFF TGTGCCAGCAGCCCACTAAACATTGGAGCCGTTGAACCTTTCTTT
15 . TRBJ1-5 . TRBV12-5 CASGELGTRHQPQHF TGTGCTAGTGGCGAATTAGGGACGAGGCATCAGCCCCAGCATTTT
15 few TRBJ2-1 . TRBV27 CASSLEGGYDNEQFF TGTGCCAGCAGTTTAGAGGGGGGGTACGACAATGAGCAGTTCTTC
15 . TRBJ2-3 . TRBV5-4 CASSFGLSSTDTQYF TGTGCCAGCAGCTTTGGACTATCCAGCACAGATACGCAGTATTTT
15 . TRBJ1-2 . TRBV28 CASRLLGETNYGYTF TGTGCCAGCAGGCTTTTGGGGGAAACTAACTATGGCTACACCTTC
15 . TRBJ2-3 TRBD2 TRBV18 CASSRSGGPTDTQYF TGTGCCAGCTCACGTAGCGGGGGGCCCACAGATACGCAGTATTTT
14 . TRBJ2-2 TRBD1 TRBV27 CASSNPGQKSRMFF TGTGCCAGCAGTAACCCGGGACAGAAGTCGCGGATGTTTTTT
15 few TRBJ1-1 . TRBV7-6 CASSLAATVNTEAFF TGTGCCAGCAGCTTAGCCGCTACAGTGAACACTGAAGCTTTCTTT
15 few TRBJ1-5 TRBD1 TRBV6-1 CASRILRGPNQPQHF TGTGCCAGCAGAATCTTGAGGGGGCCCAATCAGCCCCAGCATTTT
13 few TRBJ1-1 . TRBV12-3/TRBV12-4 CASSPRAVTEAFF TGTGCCAGCAGTCCTCGGGCTGTGACTGAAGCTTTCTTT
15 . TRBJ1-4 . TRBV7-2 CASIQNGATNEKLFF TGTGCCAGCATCCAAAACGGGGCGACTAATGAAAAACTGTTTTTT
14 . TRBJ2-1 TRBD2 TRBV29-1 CSVGGLAGRNEQFF TGCAGCGTTGGGGGACTAGCGGGTCGCAATGAGCAGTTCTTC
15 . TRBJ2-2 TRBD2 TRBV19 CASSTPGLAVGELFF TGTGCCAGTAGTACGCCGGGACTAGCGGTCGGGGAGCTGTTTTTT
14 . TRBJ1-1 . TRBV7-9 CVSRKVRGNTEAFF TGTGTCAGCAGGAAAGTCAGGGGGAACACTGAAGCTTTCTTT
14 . TRBJ2-1 . TRBV12-5 CASGSSSRGYEQFF TGTGCTAGTGGTAGTTCCTCGAGGGGGTATGAGCAGTTCTTC
16 many TRBJ2-2 . TRBV7-6 CASSLAGWRFTGELFF TGTGCCAGCAGCTTAGCTGGCTGGAGATTCACCGGGGAGCTGTTTTTT
16 few TRBJ2-1 TRBD2 TRBV7-3 CASSLPTSGRGNEQFF TGTGCCAGCAGCCTTCCGACTAGCGGGAGGGGGAATGAGCAGTTCTTC